This is a list of T cell receptor beta chains from one sample in a study of CD8+CD57+ T cells in acquired aplastic anemia. MiXCR was run by TCRdb on the reads, yielding one entry per CDR3 protein. Of a few hundred thousand distinct CDR3 sequences in the sample, about half were seen once. Sequencing input: sorted CD4+, CD8+, or CD8+CD57+ T cells (not recorded which) from PBMCs. The receptors shown here come from a human donor with aplastic anemia. CDR3s include the opening cysteine and the closing phenylalanine or tryptophan. The D gene is left open where the match is weak. Not every row has a clone size; where given, it reads once, few, many or a size class.

d_gene: -; v_gene: TRBV6-5; j_gene: TRBJ1-5; abundance: many; CDR3aa: CASSYEPPNSNQPQHF; CDR3nt: TGTGCCAGCAGTTACGAACCGCCTAATAGCAATCAGCCCCAGCATTTT
d_gene: TRBD2; v_gene: TRBV20-1; j_gene: TRBJ2-1; abundance: -; CDR3aa: CSARGGLAGWDEQFF; CDR3nt: TGCAGTGCTAGGGGGGGACTAGCGGGGTGGGATGAGCAGTTCTTC
d_gene: -; v_gene: TRBV7-9; j_gene: TRBJ2-5; abundance: -; CDR3aa: CASSPQGTWTQYF; CDR3nt: TGTGCCAGCAGTCCCCAGGGGACTTGGACCCAGTACTTC
d_gene: TRBD1; v_gene: TRBV7-3; j_gene: TRBJ1-2; abundance: once; CDR3aa: CASSQGQGWFGYTF; CDR3nt: TGCGCCAGCAGCCAAGGACAGGGTTGGTTTGGCTACACCTTC
d_gene: TRBD1; v_gene: TRBV7-2; j_gene: TRBJ2-5; abundance: -; CDR3aa: CASRRTGGEETQYF; CDR3nt: TGTGCCAGCAGACGTACAGGGGGAGAAGAGACCCAGTACTTC
d_gene: TRBD1; v_gene: TRBV7-8; j_gene: TRBJ2-7; abundance: -; CDR3aa: CASRTTGTALYEQYF; CDR3nt: TGTGCCAGCAGGACCACCGGGACAGCACTGTACGAGCAGTACTTC
d_gene: -; v_gene: TRBV27; j_gene: TRBJ2-3; abundance: -; CDR3aa: CASSTTDRRGGWGQYF; CDR3nt: TGTGCCAGCAGTACAACGGACCGGAGAGGGGGTTGGGGGCAGTATTTT
d_gene: TRBD1; v_gene: TRBV15; j_gene: TRBJ1-2; abundance: -; CDR3aa: CATSSGDSYGYTF; CDR3nt: TGTGCCACCAGCTCAGGGGACAGCTATGGCTACACCTTC
d_gene: -; v_gene: TRBV3-1; j_gene: TRBJ1-5; abundance: many; CDR3aa: CASSQGIDQPQHF; CDR3nt: TGTGCCAGCAGCCAAGGTATAGACCAGCCCCAGCATTTT
d_gene: TRBD1; v_gene: TRBV12-3/TRBV12-4; j_gene: TRBJ2-7; abundance: -; CDR3aa: CASAGGTTYEQYF; CDR3nt: TGTGCCAGCGCAGGGGGCACCACCTACGAGCAGTACTTC
d_gene: TRBD1; v_gene: TRBV19; j_gene: TRBJ1-5; abundance: many; CDR3aa: CASSGTGTGHSNQPQHF; CDR3nt: TGTGCCAGTAGTGGTACCGGGACAGGGCATAGCAATCAGCCCCAGCATTTT
d_gene: TRBD2; v_gene: TRBV7-2; j_gene: TRBJ2-1; abundance: once; CDR3aa: CASSPSGGTGEQFF; CDR3nt: TGTGCCAGCAGCCCCAGCGGGGGAACCGGGGAGCAGTTCTTC
d_gene: -; v_gene: TRBV6-5; j_gene: TRBJ1-3; abundance: -; CDR3aa: CASSRTGSGNTIYF; CDR3nt: TGTGCCAGCAGTCGGACTGGCTCTGGAAACACCATATATTTT
d_gene: -; v_gene: TRBV12-5; j_gene: TRBJ1-5; abundance: many; CDR3aa: CASGWGGSQPQHF; CDR3nt: TGTGCTAGTGGTTGGGGGGGGTCGCAGCCCCAGCATTTT
d_gene: -; v_gene: TRBV7-2; j_gene: TRBJ1-6; abundance: many; CDR3aa: CASSLLTRDSPLHF; CDR3nt: TGTGCCAGCAGCTTACTAACAAGGGATTCACCCCTCCACTTT
d_gene: -; v_gene: TRBV7-2; j_gene: TRBJ2-1; abundance: -; CDR3aa: CASSGPGWGPYNEQFF; CDR3nt: TGTGCCAGCAGCGGTCCTGGATGGGGGCCCTACAATGAGCAGTTCTTC
d_gene: -; v_gene: TRBV10-1; j_gene: TRBJ2-5; abundance: many; CDR3aa: CASSTDGSGTQYF; CDR3nt: TGCGCCAGCAGTACCGATGGGTCCGGGACCCAGTACTTC
d_gene: TRBD2; v_gene: TRBV20-1; j_gene: TRBJ2-1; abundance: many; CDR3aa: CSARGLAGGTYNEQFF; CDR3nt: TGCAGTGCTAGAGGACTAGCGGGGGGCACCTACAATGAGCAGTTCTTC
d_gene: -; v_gene: TRBV2; j_gene: TRBJ1-5; abundance: once; CDR3aa: CASSDAGYSNQPQHF; CDR3nt: TGTGCCAGCAGTGACGCGGGGTATAGCAATCAGCCCCAGCATTTT
d_gene: -; v_gene: TRBV20-1; j_gene: TRBJ1-1; abundance: -; CDR3aa: CSAPGRLNTEAFF; CDR3nt: TGCAGTGCGCCGGGACGGCTGAACACTGAAGCTTTCTTT
d_gene: TRBD1; v_gene: TRBV7-9; j_gene: TRBJ2-3; abundance: -; CDR3aa: CASSLWTGVGDTQYF; CDR3nt: TGTGCCAGCAGCTTATGGACAGGGGTCGGAGATACGCAGTATTTT
d_gene: -; v_gene: TRBV6-1; j_gene: TRBJ1-6; abundance: many; CDR3aa: CASKGNAYNSPLHF; CDR3nt: TGTGCCAGCAAGGGAAACGCCTATAATTCACCCCTCCACTTT
d_gene: -; v_gene: TRBV20-1; j_gene: TRBJ1-3; abundance: many; CDR3aa: CSARDRQISGNTIYF; CDR3nt: TGCAGTGCTAGAGATAGGCAGATCTCTGGAAACACCATATATTTT
d_gene: -; v_gene: TRBV11-2; j_gene: TRBJ1-4; abundance: -; CDR3aa: CASQTTGREKLFF; CDR3nt: TGTGCCAGCCAGACTACGGGACGTGAAAAACTGTTTTTT
d_gene: -; v_gene: TRBV5-1; j_gene: TRBJ2-1; abundance: many; CDR3aa: CASSLPQNNEQFF; CDR3nt: TGCGCCAGCAGCTTGCCACAGAACAATGAGCAGTTCTTC
d_gene: -; v_gene: TRBV2; j_gene: TRBJ2-3; abundance: -; CDR3aa: CASKGRADTQYF; CDR3nt: TGTGCCAGCAAAGGGCGTGCAGATACGCAGTATTTT
d_gene: TRBD1; v_gene: TRBV7-9; j_gene: TRBJ1-2; abundance: once; CDR3aa: CASSSGQQFYGYTF; CDR3nt: TGTGCCAGCAGCTCGGGACAGCAATTCTATGGCTACACCTTC
d_gene: TRBD1; v_gene: TRBV12-3/TRBV12-4; j_gene: TRBJ2-1; abundance: -; CDR3aa: CASSLDRGPYNEQFF; CDR3nt: TGTGCCAGCAGCTTGGACAGGGGACCCTACAATGAGCAGTTCTTC
d_gene: -; v_gene: TRBV7-8; j_gene: TRBJ1-3; abundance: -; CDR3aa: CATSGTSGYF; CDR3nt: TGTGCCACCAGTGGGACTAGCGGATATTTT
d_gene: TRBD1; v_gene: TRBV18; j_gene: TRBJ2-3; abundance: -; CDR3aa: CASSPGTGADTQYF; CDR3nt: TGTGCCAGCTCACCAGGGACAGGGGCAGATACGCAGTATTTT
d_gene: -; v_gene: TRBV7-4; j_gene: TRBJ2-5; abundance: -; CDR3aa: CASSDWEETQYF; CDR3nt: TGTGCCAGCAGCGACTGGGAAGAGACCCAGTACTTC
d_gene: TRBD1; v_gene: TRBV20-1; j_gene: TRBJ1-4; abundance: -; CDR3aa: CSAQDRAAATNEKLFF; CDR3nt: TGCAGTGCTCAGGACAGGGCCGCCGCAACTAACGAAAAACTGTTTTTT
d_gene: -; v_gene: TRBV5-1; j_gene: TRBJ2-5; abundance: many; CDR3aa: CASSSQGNQETQYF; CDR3nt: TGCGCCAGCAGCTCGCAGGGGAACCAAGAGACCCAGTACTTC
d_gene: -; v_gene: TRBV2; j_gene: TRBJ1-4; abundance: -; CDR3aa: CASSFGTIEKLFF; CDR3nt: TGTGCCAGCAGTTTTGGGACGATTGAAAAACTGTTTTTT
d_gene: -; v_gene: TRBV7-2; j_gene: TRBJ2-7; abundance: -; CDR3aa: CASSLVAGDEQYF; CDR3nt: TGTGCCAGCAGCTTAGTTGCAGGGGACGAGCAGTACTTC
d_gene: TRBD1; v_gene: TRBV19; j_gene: TRBJ2-5; abundance: many; CDR3aa: CASSTGQGGTQYF; CDR3nt: TGTGCCAGTAGTACTGGACAGGGAGGGACCCAGTACTTC
d_gene: -; v_gene: TRBV25-1; j_gene: TRBJ1-6; abundance: -; CDR3aa: CASSASGTVNSPLHF; CDR3nt: TGTGCCAGCAGCGCCTCCGGGACGGTGAATTCACCCCTCCACTTT
d_gene: -; v_gene: TRBV11-3; j_gene: TRBJ1-3; abundance: few; CDR3aa: CASSLRGMGNTIYF; CDR3nt: TGTGCCAGCAGCTTACGCGGGATGGGAAACACCATATATTTT
d_gene: -; v_gene: TRBV24-1; j_gene: TRBJ2-7; abundance: few; CDR3aa: CATSITGQPRGTSYEQYF; CDR3nt: TGTGCCACCAGTATTACAGGGCAACCCCGCGGGACCTCCTACGAGCAGTACTTC
d_gene: TRBD1; v_gene: TRBV19; j_gene: TRBJ1-5; abundance: many; CDR3aa: CASRAGQESNQPQHF; CDR3nt: TGTGCCAGTAGGGCTGGACAGGAAAGCAATCAGCCCCAGCATTTT
d_gene: -; v_gene: TRBV7-2; j_gene: TRBJ2-5; abundance: many; CDR3aa: CASILNPRQETQYF; CDR3nt: TGTGCCAGCATCCTTAACCCCAGGCAAGAGACCCAGTACTTC
d_gene: -; v_gene: TRBV20-1; j_gene: TRBJ1-6; abundance: few; CDR3aa: CSARDQLVALHF; CDR3nt: TGCAGTGCTAGAGACCAGCTAGTGGCCCTCCACTTT
d_gene: TRBD2; v_gene: TRBV2; j_gene: TRBJ2-2; abundance: -; CDR3aa: CASDPTSGRDTGELFF; CDR3nt: TGTGCCAGTGACCCCACTAGCGGTCGGGACACCGGGGAGCTGTTTTTT
d_gene: -; v_gene: TRBV19; j_gene: TRBJ1-1; abundance: -; CDR3aa: CASSTTLTANTEAFF; CDR3nt: TGTGCCAGTAGTACAACCCTGACAGCGAACACTGAAGCTTTCTTT
d_gene: TRBD2; v_gene: TRBV5-1; j_gene: TRBJ2-6; abundance: many; CDR3aa: CASGRGVGANVLTF; CDR3nt: TGCGCCAGTGGGAGGGGCGTCGGGGCCAACGTCCTGACTTTC
d_gene: -; v_gene: TRBV7-3; j_gene: TRBJ2-3; abundance: once; CDR3aa: CASSLGGGITDTQYF; CDR3nt: TGTGCCAGCAGCTTGGGGGGCGGCATCACAGATACGCAGTATTTT
d_gene: TRBD1; v_gene: TRBV19; j_gene: TRBJ2-1; abundance: many; CDR3aa: CASSTGQGSYNEQFF; CDR3nt: TGTGCCAGTAGTACCGGACAGGGATCCTACAATGAGCAGTTCTTC
d_gene: -; v_gene: TRBV24-1; j_gene: TRBJ2-7; abundance: -; CDR3aa: CTTSEHEQYF; CDR3nt: TGTACCACCAGTGAACACGAGCAGTACTTC
d_gene: -; v_gene: TRBV6-1; j_gene: TRBJ1-6; abundance: -; CDR3aa: CASRSVVISPLHF; CDR3nt: TGTGCCAGCAGATCAGTAGTAATCTCACCCCTCCACTTT